The text below deals with one T cell receptor (beta chain). Antigen unknown. The record originates from a study of CXCR3-negative and CXCR3-positive naive CD8 T cells. The wider study: Overall TRB read output was approximately 150 million, and each library contained about 1.5 +/- 0.3 million reads.

Study outcomes and limitations: Memory CD8+ cells had much lower diversity, and both naive subsets had comparably high diversity. CD5 surface expression was similar among naive subsets, and TCR strength was estimated by inference from TRB CDR3 properties.

TRB cDNA libraries were made by UMI-labeled 5' RACE. TCRdb re-called the 5' RACE reads and catalogs CDR3 proteins one per entry, DNA excluded. This sample lists approximately 66,000 distinct CDR3 sequences; its ten largest clones have about 1.5%. Germline V gives CDR1 SQVTM, CDR2 ANQGSEA. The CDR3 loop spans 13 amino acids. Sorts that each held 250,000 to 300,000 cells were run in triplicate for every CD8+ T cell subset. The clonotype comes from a human donor in good health. Some clones in this sample may be carry-over from other donors' samples. Sequencing used naive CXCR3- CD8+ T cells from blood. Subset reported: CD45RO-CCR7+CD27+CD95- naive CD8+ T cells lacking CXCR3 (TNR3-). The V gene is TRBV29-1, the J gene TRBJ2-7; TCRdb returns TRBD2, unconfirmable since there is no DNA. This CDR3 reads CSVTSGSSYEQYF.